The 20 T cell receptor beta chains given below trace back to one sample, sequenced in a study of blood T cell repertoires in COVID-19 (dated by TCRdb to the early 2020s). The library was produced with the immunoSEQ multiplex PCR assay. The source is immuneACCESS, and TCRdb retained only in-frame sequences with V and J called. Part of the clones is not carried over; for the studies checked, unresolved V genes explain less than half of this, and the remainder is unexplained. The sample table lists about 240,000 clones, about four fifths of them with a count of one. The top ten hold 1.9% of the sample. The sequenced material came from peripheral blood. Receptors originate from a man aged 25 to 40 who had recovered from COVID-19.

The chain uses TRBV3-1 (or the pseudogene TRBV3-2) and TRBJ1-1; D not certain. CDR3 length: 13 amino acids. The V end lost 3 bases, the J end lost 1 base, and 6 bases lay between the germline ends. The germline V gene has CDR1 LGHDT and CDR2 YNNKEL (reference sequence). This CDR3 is CASSQVENTEAFF. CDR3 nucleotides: TGTGCCAGCAGCCAGGTAGAGAACACTGAAGCTTTCTTT.

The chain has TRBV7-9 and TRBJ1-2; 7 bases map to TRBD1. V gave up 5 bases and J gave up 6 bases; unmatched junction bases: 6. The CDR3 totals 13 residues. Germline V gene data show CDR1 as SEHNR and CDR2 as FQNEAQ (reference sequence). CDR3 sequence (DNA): TGTGCCAGCAGCCCCCCGGGGACAGATGGCTACACCTTC. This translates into CASSPPGTDGYTF.

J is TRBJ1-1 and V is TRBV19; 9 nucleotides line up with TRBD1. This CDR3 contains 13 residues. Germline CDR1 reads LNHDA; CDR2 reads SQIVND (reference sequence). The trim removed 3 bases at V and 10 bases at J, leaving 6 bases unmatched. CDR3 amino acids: CASSIWTGDGAFF. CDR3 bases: TGTGCCAGTAGTATCTGGACAGGGGATGGAGCTTTCTTT.

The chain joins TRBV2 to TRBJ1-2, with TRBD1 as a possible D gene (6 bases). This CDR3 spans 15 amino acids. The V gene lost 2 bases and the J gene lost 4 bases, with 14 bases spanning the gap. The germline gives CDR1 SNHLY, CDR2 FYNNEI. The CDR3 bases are TGTGCCAGCAGTGAACAGGGGCCAACTCCCTATGGCTACACCTTC. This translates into CASSEQGPTPYGYTF.

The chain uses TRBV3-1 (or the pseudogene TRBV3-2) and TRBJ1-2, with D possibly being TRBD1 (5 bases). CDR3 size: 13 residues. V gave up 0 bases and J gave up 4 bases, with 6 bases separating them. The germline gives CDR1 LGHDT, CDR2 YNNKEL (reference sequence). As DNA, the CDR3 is TGTGCCAGCAGCCAAGACAGGGCCTATGGCTACACCTTC. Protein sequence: CASSQDRAYGYTF.

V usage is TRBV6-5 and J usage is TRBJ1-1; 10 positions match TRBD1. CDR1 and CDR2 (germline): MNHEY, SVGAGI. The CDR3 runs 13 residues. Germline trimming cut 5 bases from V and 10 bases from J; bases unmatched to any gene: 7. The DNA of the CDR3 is TGTGCCAGCAGTACGGGACAGGGGCGTGGAGCTTTCTTT. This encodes CASSTGQGRGAFF.

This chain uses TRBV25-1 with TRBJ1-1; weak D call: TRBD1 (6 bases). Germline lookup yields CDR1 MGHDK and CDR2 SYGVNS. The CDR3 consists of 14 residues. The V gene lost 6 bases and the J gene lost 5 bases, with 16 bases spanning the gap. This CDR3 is CASSATTGYTEAFF. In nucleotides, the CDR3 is TGTGCCAGCAGCGCAACGACAGGATATACTGAAGCTTTCTTT.

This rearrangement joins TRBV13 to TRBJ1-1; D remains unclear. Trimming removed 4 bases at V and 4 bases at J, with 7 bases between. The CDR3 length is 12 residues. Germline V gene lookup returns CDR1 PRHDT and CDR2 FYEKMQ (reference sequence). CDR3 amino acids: CASSSDITEAFF. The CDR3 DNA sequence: TGTGCCAGCAGCTCAGACATCACTGAAGCTTTCTTT.

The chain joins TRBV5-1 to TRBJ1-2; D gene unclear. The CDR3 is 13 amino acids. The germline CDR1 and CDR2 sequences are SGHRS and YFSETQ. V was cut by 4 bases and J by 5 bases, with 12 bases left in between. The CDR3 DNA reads TGCGCCAGCAGCGCGGGTGGTGGGTATGGCTACACCTTC. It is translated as CASSAGGGYGYTF.

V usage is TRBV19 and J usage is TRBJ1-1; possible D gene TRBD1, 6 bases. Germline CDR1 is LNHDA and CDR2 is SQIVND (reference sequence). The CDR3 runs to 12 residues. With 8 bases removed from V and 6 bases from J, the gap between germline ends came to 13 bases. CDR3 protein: CASGQRSAEAFF. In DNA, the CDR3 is TGTGCCAGTGGACAGCGGAGCGCTGAAGCTTTCTTT.

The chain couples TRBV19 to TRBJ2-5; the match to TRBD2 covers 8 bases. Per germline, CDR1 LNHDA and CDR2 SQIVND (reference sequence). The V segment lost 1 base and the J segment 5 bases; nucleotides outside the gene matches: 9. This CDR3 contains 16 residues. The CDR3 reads CASSIGGLARGETQYF. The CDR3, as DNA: TGTGCCAGTAGTATAGGAGGACTAGCCCGCGGGGAGACCCAGTACTTC. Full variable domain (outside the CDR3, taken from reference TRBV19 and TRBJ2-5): DGGITQSPKYLFRKEGQNVTLSCEQNLNHDAMYWYRQDPGQGLRLIYYSQIVNDFQKGDIAEGYSVSREKKESFPLTVTSAQKNPTAFYLCASSIGGLARGETQYFGPGTRLLVL.

This chain's CDR3 is CASSLDPQGYSNQPQHF. Here the CDR3 DNA reads TGTGCCAGCAGCTTGGATCCACAGGGGTATAGCAATCAGCCCCAGCATTTT. The J gene is TRBJ1-5, the V gene TRBV7-2; 7 positions agree with TRBD1. Germline V CDR1 and CDR2: SGHTA, FQGNSA. The CDR3 contains 17 residues. V was clipped by 3 bases and J by 0 bases; unmatched bases: 8.

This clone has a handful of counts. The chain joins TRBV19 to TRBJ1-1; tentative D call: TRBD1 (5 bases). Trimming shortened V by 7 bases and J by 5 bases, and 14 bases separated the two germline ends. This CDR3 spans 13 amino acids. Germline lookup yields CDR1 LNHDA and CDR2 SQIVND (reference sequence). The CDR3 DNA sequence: TGTGCCAGTACCGCCAGGGATCTAACTGAAGCTTTCTTT. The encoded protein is CASTARDLTEAFF.

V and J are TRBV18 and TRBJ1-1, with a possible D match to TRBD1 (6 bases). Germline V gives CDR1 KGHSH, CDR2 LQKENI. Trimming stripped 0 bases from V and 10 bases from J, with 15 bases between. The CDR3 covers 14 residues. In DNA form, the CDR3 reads TGTGCCAGCTCACCACCGTCAGGGGAAGTAATAGCTTTCTTT. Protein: CASSPPSGEVIAFF.

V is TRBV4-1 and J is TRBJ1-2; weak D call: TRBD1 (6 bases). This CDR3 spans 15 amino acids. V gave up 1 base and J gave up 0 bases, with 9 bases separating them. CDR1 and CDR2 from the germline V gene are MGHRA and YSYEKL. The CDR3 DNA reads TGCGCCAGCAGCCAAGTGGGGGCACCTAACTATGGCTACACCTTC. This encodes CASSQVGAPNYGYTF.

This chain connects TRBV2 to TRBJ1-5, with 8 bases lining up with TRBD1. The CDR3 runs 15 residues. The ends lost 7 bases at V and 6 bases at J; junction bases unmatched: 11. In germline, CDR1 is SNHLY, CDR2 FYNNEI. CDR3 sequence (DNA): TGTGCCAGCAAAACGGACAGGGAAGGGGGTCAGCCCCAGCATTTT. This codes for CASKTDREGGQPQHF.

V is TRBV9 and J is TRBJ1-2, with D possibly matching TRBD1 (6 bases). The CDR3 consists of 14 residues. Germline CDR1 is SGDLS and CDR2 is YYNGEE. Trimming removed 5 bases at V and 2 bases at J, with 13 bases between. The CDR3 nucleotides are TGTGCCAGCAGTGCTTCGGACAGAAACTATGGCTACACCTTC. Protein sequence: CASSASDRNYGYTF.

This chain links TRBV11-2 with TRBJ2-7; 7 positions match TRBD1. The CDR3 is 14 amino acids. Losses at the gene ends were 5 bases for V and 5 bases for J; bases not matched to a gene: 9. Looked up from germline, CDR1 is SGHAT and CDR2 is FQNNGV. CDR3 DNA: TGTGCCAGCAGCGGCAAACCGACAGGGCACGAGCAGTACGTC. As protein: CASSGKPTGHEQYV.

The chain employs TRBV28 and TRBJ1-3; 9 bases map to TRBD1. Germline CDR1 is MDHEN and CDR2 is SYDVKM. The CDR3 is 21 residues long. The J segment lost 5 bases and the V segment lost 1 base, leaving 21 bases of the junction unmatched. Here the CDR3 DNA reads TGTGCCAGCAGTTTATTAAGACTTCGGACAGGGGTTACACCAGGACGAAACACCATATATTTT. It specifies CASSLLRLRTGVTPGRNTIYF.

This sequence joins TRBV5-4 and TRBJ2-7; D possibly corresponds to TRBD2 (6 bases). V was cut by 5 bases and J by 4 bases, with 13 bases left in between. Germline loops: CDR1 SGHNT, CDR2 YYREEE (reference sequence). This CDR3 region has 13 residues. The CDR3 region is CASRSGTEYEQYF. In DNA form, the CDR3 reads TGTGCCAGCAGGTCCGGGACTGAATACGAGCAGTACTTC.